The 2 T cell receptor beta chains in this list originate from one sample, sequenced in a study of T-cell memory formation after mild COVID-19. TCRdb reprocessed the 5' RACE reads with MiXCR, giving one entry per CDR3 protein. The profile shows 150,000 to 200,000 distinct CDR3 sequences, about a fifth of them singletons. Source material: PBMCs or a T cell subset sorted from them (not recorded which). The receptors come from an adult woman who had mild COVID-19 (a few samples of this study predate the infection). Cell type and time point are not known.

This sequence joins TRBV7-9 and TRBJ2-6, with D unresolved. This CDR3 region has 18 residues. Germline V gene sequence: CDR1 SEHNR, CDR2 FQNEAQ (reference sequence). V lost 5 bases, J lost 0 bases, and 17 bases lay in between. CDR3: CASSPEGFHNSGANVLTF. DNA of the CDR3: TGTGCCAGCAGCCCCGAAGGGTTTCACAACTCTGGGGCCAACGTCCTGACTTTC.

The table lists this clonotype with a few counts. V usage is TRBV2 and J usage is TRBJ1-2; D uncertain. This CDR3 has 16 amino acids. V was trimmed by 3 bases and J by 2 bases, leaving 16 bases between them. Germline V gene data show CDR1 as SNHLY and CDR2 as FYNNEI. CDR3 in amino acids: CASSEPRPGGNYGYTF. CDR3 DNA sequence: TGTGCCAGCAGTGAGCCCCGCCCAGGAGGGAACTATGGCTACACCTTC. The full variable domain, its missing parts supplied by reference TRBV2 and TRBJ1-2, is EPEVTQTPSHQVTQMGQEVILRCVPISNHLYFYWYRQILGQKVEFLVSFYNNEISEKSEIFDDQFSVERPDGSNFTLKIRSTKLEDSAMYFCASSEPRPGGNYGYTFGSGTRLTVV.